The sequence of this T cell receptor (beta chain) was determined in a study of cytomegalovirus exposure and HLA in healthy donors. PCR employed 60 Vbeta and 13 Jbeta primers. The table came from immunoSEQ multiplex PCR; TCRdb's copy has only in-frame clones and leaves some out. The sample carries 95,000 or so clones, 81% recorded once. Per germline, CDR1 LNHDA and CDR2 SQIVND (reference sequence). V lost 3 bases and J lost 3, with 15 bases in between. The CDR3 covers 16 residues. The genes are TRBV19 and TRBJ1-5, with D perhaps TRBD1 (5 bases). The sequence came from a woman in her 70s in good health and CMV-seropositive. Sequencing input: PBMCs. The CDR3 sequence: CASSMAAGGSNQPQHF. The CDR3 nucleotides read TGTGCCAGTAGTATGGCCGCGGGGGGATCCAATCAGCCCCAGCATTTT.